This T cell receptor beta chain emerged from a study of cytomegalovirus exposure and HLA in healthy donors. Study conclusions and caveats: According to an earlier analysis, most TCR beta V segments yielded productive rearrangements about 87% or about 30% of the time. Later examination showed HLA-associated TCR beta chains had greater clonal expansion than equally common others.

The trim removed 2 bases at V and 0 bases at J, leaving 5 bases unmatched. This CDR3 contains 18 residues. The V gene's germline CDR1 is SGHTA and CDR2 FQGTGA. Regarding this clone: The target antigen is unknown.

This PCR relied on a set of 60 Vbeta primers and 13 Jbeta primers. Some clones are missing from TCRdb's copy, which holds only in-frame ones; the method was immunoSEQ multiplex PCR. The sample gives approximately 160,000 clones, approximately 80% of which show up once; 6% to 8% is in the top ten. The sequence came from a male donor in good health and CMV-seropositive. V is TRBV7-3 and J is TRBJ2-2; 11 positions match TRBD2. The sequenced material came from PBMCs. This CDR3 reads CASSLAVAGGSNTGELFF. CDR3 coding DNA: TGTGCCAGCAGCTTAGCCGTAGCGGGGGGGTCGAACACCGGGGAGCTGTTTTTT.